These 11 T cell receptor beta chains were sequenced from one sample in a study of blood T cell repertoires in COVID-19 (dated by TCRdb to about 2020). To prepare the library, the immunoSEQ multiplex PCR assay was applied. TCRdb provides this immuneACCESS table in a form limited to in-frame rearrangements. Some clones are lacking; in checked studies, under half of them reflect an unresolved V gene, and why the rest are absent is not known. In this sample the table shows approximately 210,000 clones, roughly 91% of which occur a single time. The ten largest clones represent approximately 4.5% of the sample. Sequencing was performed on peripheral blood. These receptors were collected from a human donor in a cohort sampled during active COVID-19.

The CDR3 coding sequence is TGTGCCAGCAGTTCCCGGACAGCTTCCTACGAGCAGTACTTC. This codes for CASSSRTASYEQYF. The V call is TRBV28, the J call TRBJ2-7; weak D call: TRBD1 (6 bases). The CDR3 sequence is 14 residues long. The germline CDR1 and CDR2 sequences are MDHEN and SYDVKM. Trimming pared 4 bases from V and 1 base from J, leaving 11 bases between. The full variable domain, its missing parts supplied by reference TRBV28 and TRBJ2-7, is DVKVTQSSRYLVKRTGEKVFLECVQDMDHENMFWYRQDPGLGLRLIYFSYDVKMKEKGDIPEGYSVSREKKERFSLILESASTNQTSMYLCASSSRTASYEQYFGPGTRLTVT.

The chain couples TRBV27 to TRBJ2-3, with D perhaps matching TRBD1 (6 bases). Germline V gene sequence: CDR1 MNHEY, CDR2 SMNVEV (reference sequence). Trimming left V 10 bases short and J 0 bases short, with 17 bases between. The length of the CDR3 is 15 residues. The CDR3 sequence is CATRLGGFSTDTQYF. The DNA for the CDR3 is TGTGCCACTAGATTAGGGGGATTTAGCACAGATACGCAGTATTTT.

This sequence joins TRBV3-1 (or the pseudogene TRBV3-2) and TRBJ1-1; tentatively, D is TRBD1 (5 bases). Trimming shortened V by 0 bases and J by 4 bases, and 9 bases separated the two germline ends. Germline V lookup: CDR1 LGHDT, CDR2 YNNKEL (reference sequence). The CDR3 runs 14 residues. Written as DNA, the CDR3 is TGTGCCAGCAGCCAAGATGCGGGGCGCACTGAAGCTTTCTTT. Its protein product is CASSQDAGRTEAFF.

The chain has TRBV6-2 or TRBV6-3 and TRBJ2-5; D perhaps matches TRBD1 (6 bases). Germline V lookup: CDR1 MNHEY, CDR2 SVGEGT. V shed 5 bases and J shed 3 bases, with 22 bases lying between them. CDR3 length: 17 amino acids. CDR3 bases: TGTGCCAGCAGTCCCTTCAGGGGAAAGGGCGTAGAAGAGACCCAGTACTTC. Translation: CASSPFRGKGVEETQYF.

J is TRBJ2-1 and V is TRBV5-4, with TRBD2 matching 7 bases. Per the germline V gene, CDR1 is SGHNT and CDR2 is YYREEE (reference sequence). J gave up 4 bases and V 0 bases, and 4 bases lay outside the gene matches. The CDR3 spans 15 residues. The chain's CDR3 is CASSLDTSAYNEQFF. The CDR3 bases are TGTGCCAGCAGCTTGGATACTAGCGCTTACAATGAGCAGTTCTTC.

This clone was recorded once. The chain is built from TRBV19 and TRBJ2-2; D is possibly TRBD1 (5 bases). Trimming pared 2 bases from V and 0 bases from J, leaving 7 bases between. The CDR3 has 15 amino acids. Per germline, CDR1 LNHDA and CDR2 SQIVND (reference sequence). The CDR3 DNA reads as TGTGCCAGTAGTATACAGGGCCCGAACACCGGGGAGCTGTTTTTT. Its translation: CASSIQGPNTGELFF.

The chain joins TRBV27 to TRBJ1-4; 10 nucleotides agree with TRBD1. Germline CDR1 and CDR2: MNHEY and SMNVEV (reference sequence). The trim removed 6 bases at V and 7 bases at J, leaving 5 bases unmatched. The CDR3 consists of 14 residues. The CDR3 region has the DNA TGTGCCAGCAGGACAGGGGGCGCGGGTGAAAAACTGTTTTTT. Translation: CASRTGGAGEKLFF.

The rearrangement uses TRBV11-2 and TRBJ1-2; D may be TRBD1 (6 bases). Trimming took 5 bases from V and 8 from J, leaving 21 bases between them. Looked up from germline, CDR1 is SGHAT and CDR2 is FQNNGV. This CDR3 is 15 amino acids long. CDR3 protein: CASSLNLMGARGYTF. DNA for the CDR3: TGTGCCAGCAGCCTAAATTTGATGGGGGCAAGGGGCTACACCTTC.

This clone was detected only once. The chain links TRBV30 to TRBJ2-3; TRBD1 might be the D (6 bases). Germline V gene data show CDR1 as GTSNPN and CDR2 as SVGIG (reference sequence). V was shortened by 4 bases and J by 8 bases, with 16 bases between the two germline ends. CDR3 length equals 13 residues. The DNA of the CDR3 is TGTGCCTGGACCAAAACAGGGATAGGTACGCAGTATTTT. This translates into CAWTKTGIGTQYF. The full variable domain, its missing parts supplied by reference TRBV30 and TRBJ2-3, is SQTIHQWPATLVQPVGSPLSLECTVEGTSNPNLYWYRQAAGRGLQLLFYSVGIGQISSEVPQNLSASRPQDRQFILSSKKLLLSDSGFYLCAWTKTGIGTQYFGPGTRLTVL.

The gene calls are TRBV7-2 and TRBJ2-5, with D tentatively TRBD2 (6 bases). Germline CDR1 is SGHTA and CDR2 is FQGNSA. The CDR3 runs to 16 residues. Trimming took 4 bases from V and 4 from J, leaving 19 bases between them. The CDR3 DNA sequence: TGTGCCAGCAGCTCCACTTCGGGGGTGAGGCGAGAGACCCAGTACTTC. As protein: CASSSTSGVRRETQYF.

CDR3 loop: CASSFPPGQGTDTQYF. Written as DNA, the CDR3 is TGTGCCAGCAGCTTCCCTCCGGGACAGGGCACAGATACGCAGTATTTT. The rearrangement links TRBV5-4 to TRBJ2-3; 8 nucleotides line up with TRBD1. There are 16 residues in the CDR3. J was trimmed by 1 base and V by 2 bases; bases with no gene match: 6. Germline lookup yields CDR1 SGHNT and CDR2 YYREEE (reference sequence). Drawing the rest from reference TRBV5-4 and TRBJ2-3, the complete variable domain is ETGVTQSPTHLIKTRGQQVTLRCSSQSGHNTVSWYQQALGQGPQFIFQYYREEENGRGNFPPRFSGLQFPNYSSELNVNALELDDSALYLCASSFPPGQGTDTQYFGPGTRLTVL.